The text below deals with one TCR beta chain. The antigen is undetermined. Germline V lookup: CDR1 LNHDA, CDR2 SQIVND (reference sequence). The CDR3 has 13 residues. Trimming stripped 6 bases from V and 3 bases from J, with 8 bases between. Using immunoSEQ multiplex PCR, the repertoire was profiled, and TCRdb retains in-frame clones only, with some absent. The data show some 140,000 clones, with roughly 90% seen just once and approximately 3% held by the top ten. These data come from a study of T cell responses to AZD1222 COVID-19 vaccine. Looking at the study overall: Second-dose timings of about 4 or about 12 weeks were pooled. Study-wide findings and caveats: At 160-218 and 743-854, vaccine-associated CD4 TCRs were dominant, and they spanned spike. With two AZD1222 doses given, Spike-specific TCR breadth and depth both rose. Repertoire sampling was restricted to post-peak T cell response timepoints.

The TCR comes from an adult in good health. The sample here was peripheral blood, taken on day 0 of AZD1222 vaccination. The chain employs TRBV19 and TRBJ1-4; D ambiguous. CDR3 DNA sequence: TGTGCCAGTAGGCGCAGGTCTAATGAAAAACTGTTTTTT. Protein sequence: CASRRRSNEKLFF.